This TCR beta chain was identified in a study of blood T cell repertoires in COVID-19. In the study overall: Samples taken during acute and convalescent COVID-19 were collected in the United States, Italy and Spain.

Trimming at V came to 5 bases and at J to 1 base, leaving 17 bases not matched to a gene. The CDR3 has 20 amino acids. In germline, CDR1 is KGHSH, CDR2 LQKENI. Authors' analysis steps: Amplification from reference gene primers served as the basis for estimated nucleated cell counts. Only in-frame clones appear in the TCRdb table, and some are missing; sequencing was by immunoSEQ multiplex PCR. That table gives V, J and clone size, and the DNA gave D and trimming. The sample has some 90,000 clones, 80% to 95% seen once. The clonotype was recovered from a woman between 50 and 59 years old in a cohort sampled during active COVID-19. V gene TRBV18 combines with J gene TRBJ1-3, with 10 nucleotides matching TRBD1. The material sequenced was peripheral blood. In DNA, the CDR3 is TGTGCCAGCTCATCATACCCCGGGACAGGGGAGGCTTGGTCTGGAAACACCATATATTTT. Residues: CASSSYPGTGEAWSGNTIYF.